Listed below are T cell receptor beta chains from one sample, sequenced in a study of Ad26.COV2.S vaccination and SARS-CoV-2 variants. The assay was immunoSEQ multiplex PCR, and TCRdb's table has in-frame clones only and misses some. The table includes about 680,000 clones, about 89% detected once. The material sequenced was peripheral blood, taken in a trial of Ad26.COV2.S vaccine versus placebo. Receptors originate from a person aged 18 to 59 who received the Ad26.COV2.S COVID-19 vaccine or a placebo. The conserved cysteine and the conserved F or W are not part of the CDR3 here. A D gene is named only where the DNA matches it firmly. Size tells how often a clone was seen (once, few, many) or the class of an expanded clone, and some rows leave it out.

cdr3_aa,v_call,d_call,clone_size,j_call
ASSSTSGSYEQY,TRBV5-1,TRBD2,NA,TRBJ2-7
AILGTSGSNEQF,TRBV10-3,TRBD2,NA,TRBJ2-1
ASSEGDRVGNTIY,TRBV6-1,TRBD1,NA,TRBJ1-3
AWTRKGLNTEAF,TRBV30,NA,NA,TRBJ1-1
AIKGGAETQY,TRBV10-3,NA,NA,TRBJ2-5
ASSYQGQGVYEQY,TRBV6-5,TRBD1,NA,TRBJ2-7
ASSPTSGRASSYEQY,TRBV7-2,TRBD2,NA,TRBJ2-7
ASSQGTTTIEQY,TRBV5-1,TRBD2,NA,TRBJ2-7
ASSLGRGRGEQY,TRBV7-9,NA,NA,TRBJ2-7
ATSSQGLVAF,TRBV15,NA,NA,TRBJ1-1
ASKNSDSYEQY,TRBV27,NA,few,TRBJ2-7
ASSNRQRTNEKLF,TRBV4-2,NA,NA,TRBJ1-4
ASSEYFRTGESGYT,TRBV25-1,TRBD1,NA,TRBJ1-2
ASSLLASGELF,TRBV12-3/TRBV12-4,NA,NA,TRBJ2-2
ASSQDFRAGGLNEQF,TRBV4-2,TRBD2,NA,TRBJ2-1
ASSLTGETEAF,TRBV12-3/TRBV12-4,TRBD1,NA,TRBJ1-1
ATSERTGDGTGELF,TRBV24-1,TRBD1,NA,TRBJ2-2
ASSLASIH,TRBV7-9,NA,NA,TRBJ2-3
ASSLGQLTPLH,TRBV11-2,NA,NA,TRBJ1-6
ASSLGGYEQY,TRBV5-6,NA,NA,TRBJ2-7
ASSPLATSGFQETQY,TRBV4-2,TRBD2,NA,TRBJ2-5
AISGTTANQPQH,TRBV10-3,NA,NA,TRBJ1-5
ASSYSIRTDYGYT,TRBV6-5,NA,once,TRBJ1-2
ASSPPNRGRSLRPTDTQY,TRBV18,TRBD1,NA,TRBJ2-3
ATSHRQVPNTGELF,TRBV15,NA,NA,TRBJ2-2
ASSPRGVSEAF,TRBV18,NA,NA,TRBJ1-1
ASSFGTSGGAYEQY,TRBV11-2,TRBD2,NA,TRBJ2-7
AWGFGNQETQY,TRBV30,NA,once,TRBJ2-5
ASSPPGQGDRQPQH,TRBV18,TRBD1,NA,TRBJ1-5
ASQRHPYNEQF,TRBV12-3/TRBV12-4,NA,NA,TRBJ2-1
ATRSEAGELF,TRBV15,NA,NA,TRBJ2-2
SVVSGTGSSDEQF,TRBV29-1,TRBD1,NA,TRBJ2-1
ASSYSVDTQY,TRBV6-2/TRBV6-3,NA,NA,TRBJ2-3
ASSQEQTDQPQH,TRBV3-1/TRBV3-2,NA,NA,TRBJ1-5
ASRDEGNIQY,TRBV2,NA,NA,TRBJ2-4
AIRPGLGTSLKNPHQETQY,TRBV10-3,TRBD2,NA,TRBJ2-5
ASSPLEGQPQH,TRBV18,NA,NA,TRBJ1-5
ASSLDQGNSPLH,TRBV5-4,NA,NA,TRBJ1-6
ASSSQQGGNQPQH,TRBV6-5,NA,once,TRBJ1-5
ASKGQRSTDTQY,TRBV7-9,TRBD1,once,TRBJ2-3